This entry lists 2 T cell receptor beta chains sequenced from one sample in a study of T cells in Graves' hyperthyroidism and ophthalmopathy. Amplified TCR beta CDR3 regions came from RNA transcripts. TCR CDR3 underwent first-round RT-PCR with the HTBI primer set. TCRdb re-derived calls from the multiplex PCR reads in MiXCR, one entry per CDR3 protein. The table shows hundreds of thousands of distinct CDR3 sequences, with 35% occurring only once. The material sequenced was blood. The receptor source for this set is a woman aged 40-49 years with Graves' hyperthyroidism.

This clonotype was seen many times. The chain links TRBV14 to TRBJ1-6, with 7 bases aligning to TRBD1. CDR1 is SGHDN and CDR2 is FVKESK in the germline V gene. The J segment lost 9 bases and the V segment lost 4 bases, leaving 9 bases of the junction unmatched. The CDR3 length is 15 residues. The CDR3 sequence is CASSPRTGPSSPLHF. In nucleotides, the CDR3 is TGTGCCAGCAGCCCGCGGACAGGTCCGTCTTCACCCCTCCACTTT.

The gene calls are TRBV7-9 and TRBJ1-6; 9 bases agree with TRBD1. The CDR3 sequence is 17 residues long. V trimming: 5 bases; J trimming: 7 bases; junction bases outside the gene matches: 12. Germline assignment: CDR1 SEHNR and CDR2 FQNEAQ (reference sequence). The CDR3, as DNA: TGTGCCAGCAGCCAAGGGGGGACAGGGACAATAAATTCACCCCTCCACTTT. This translates into CASSQGGTGTINSPLHF.